This T cell receptor beta chain was sequenced during a study of T cells in Graves' hyperthyroidism and ophthalmopathy. TCR beta CDR3 region amplification was performed from RNA transcripts. The primer set for the first-round RT-PCR of the TCR CDR3 was HTBI. One entry per CDR3 protein results from TCRdb running MiXCR on the multiplex PCR reads. The table includes about 300,000 distinct CDR3 sequences, about an eighth detected once. This CDR3 contains 16 residues. Germline V CDR1 and CDR2: DFQATT, SNEGSKA (reference sequence). V lost 6 bases and J lost 0, with 21 bases in between. This clonotype was picked up many times.

This sequence originates from a woman between 25 and 40 years old with Graves' hyperthyroidism that later progressed to Graves' ophthalmopathy. The sequencing sample was made of blood. J is TRBJ2-7 and V is TRBV20-1; D is perhaps TRBD1 (6 bases). For the CDR3, the DNA is TGCAGTGCGTACTCTCTGCGGACAGAGAGCTCCTACGAGCAGTACTTC. It translates to CSAYSLRTESSYEQYF.